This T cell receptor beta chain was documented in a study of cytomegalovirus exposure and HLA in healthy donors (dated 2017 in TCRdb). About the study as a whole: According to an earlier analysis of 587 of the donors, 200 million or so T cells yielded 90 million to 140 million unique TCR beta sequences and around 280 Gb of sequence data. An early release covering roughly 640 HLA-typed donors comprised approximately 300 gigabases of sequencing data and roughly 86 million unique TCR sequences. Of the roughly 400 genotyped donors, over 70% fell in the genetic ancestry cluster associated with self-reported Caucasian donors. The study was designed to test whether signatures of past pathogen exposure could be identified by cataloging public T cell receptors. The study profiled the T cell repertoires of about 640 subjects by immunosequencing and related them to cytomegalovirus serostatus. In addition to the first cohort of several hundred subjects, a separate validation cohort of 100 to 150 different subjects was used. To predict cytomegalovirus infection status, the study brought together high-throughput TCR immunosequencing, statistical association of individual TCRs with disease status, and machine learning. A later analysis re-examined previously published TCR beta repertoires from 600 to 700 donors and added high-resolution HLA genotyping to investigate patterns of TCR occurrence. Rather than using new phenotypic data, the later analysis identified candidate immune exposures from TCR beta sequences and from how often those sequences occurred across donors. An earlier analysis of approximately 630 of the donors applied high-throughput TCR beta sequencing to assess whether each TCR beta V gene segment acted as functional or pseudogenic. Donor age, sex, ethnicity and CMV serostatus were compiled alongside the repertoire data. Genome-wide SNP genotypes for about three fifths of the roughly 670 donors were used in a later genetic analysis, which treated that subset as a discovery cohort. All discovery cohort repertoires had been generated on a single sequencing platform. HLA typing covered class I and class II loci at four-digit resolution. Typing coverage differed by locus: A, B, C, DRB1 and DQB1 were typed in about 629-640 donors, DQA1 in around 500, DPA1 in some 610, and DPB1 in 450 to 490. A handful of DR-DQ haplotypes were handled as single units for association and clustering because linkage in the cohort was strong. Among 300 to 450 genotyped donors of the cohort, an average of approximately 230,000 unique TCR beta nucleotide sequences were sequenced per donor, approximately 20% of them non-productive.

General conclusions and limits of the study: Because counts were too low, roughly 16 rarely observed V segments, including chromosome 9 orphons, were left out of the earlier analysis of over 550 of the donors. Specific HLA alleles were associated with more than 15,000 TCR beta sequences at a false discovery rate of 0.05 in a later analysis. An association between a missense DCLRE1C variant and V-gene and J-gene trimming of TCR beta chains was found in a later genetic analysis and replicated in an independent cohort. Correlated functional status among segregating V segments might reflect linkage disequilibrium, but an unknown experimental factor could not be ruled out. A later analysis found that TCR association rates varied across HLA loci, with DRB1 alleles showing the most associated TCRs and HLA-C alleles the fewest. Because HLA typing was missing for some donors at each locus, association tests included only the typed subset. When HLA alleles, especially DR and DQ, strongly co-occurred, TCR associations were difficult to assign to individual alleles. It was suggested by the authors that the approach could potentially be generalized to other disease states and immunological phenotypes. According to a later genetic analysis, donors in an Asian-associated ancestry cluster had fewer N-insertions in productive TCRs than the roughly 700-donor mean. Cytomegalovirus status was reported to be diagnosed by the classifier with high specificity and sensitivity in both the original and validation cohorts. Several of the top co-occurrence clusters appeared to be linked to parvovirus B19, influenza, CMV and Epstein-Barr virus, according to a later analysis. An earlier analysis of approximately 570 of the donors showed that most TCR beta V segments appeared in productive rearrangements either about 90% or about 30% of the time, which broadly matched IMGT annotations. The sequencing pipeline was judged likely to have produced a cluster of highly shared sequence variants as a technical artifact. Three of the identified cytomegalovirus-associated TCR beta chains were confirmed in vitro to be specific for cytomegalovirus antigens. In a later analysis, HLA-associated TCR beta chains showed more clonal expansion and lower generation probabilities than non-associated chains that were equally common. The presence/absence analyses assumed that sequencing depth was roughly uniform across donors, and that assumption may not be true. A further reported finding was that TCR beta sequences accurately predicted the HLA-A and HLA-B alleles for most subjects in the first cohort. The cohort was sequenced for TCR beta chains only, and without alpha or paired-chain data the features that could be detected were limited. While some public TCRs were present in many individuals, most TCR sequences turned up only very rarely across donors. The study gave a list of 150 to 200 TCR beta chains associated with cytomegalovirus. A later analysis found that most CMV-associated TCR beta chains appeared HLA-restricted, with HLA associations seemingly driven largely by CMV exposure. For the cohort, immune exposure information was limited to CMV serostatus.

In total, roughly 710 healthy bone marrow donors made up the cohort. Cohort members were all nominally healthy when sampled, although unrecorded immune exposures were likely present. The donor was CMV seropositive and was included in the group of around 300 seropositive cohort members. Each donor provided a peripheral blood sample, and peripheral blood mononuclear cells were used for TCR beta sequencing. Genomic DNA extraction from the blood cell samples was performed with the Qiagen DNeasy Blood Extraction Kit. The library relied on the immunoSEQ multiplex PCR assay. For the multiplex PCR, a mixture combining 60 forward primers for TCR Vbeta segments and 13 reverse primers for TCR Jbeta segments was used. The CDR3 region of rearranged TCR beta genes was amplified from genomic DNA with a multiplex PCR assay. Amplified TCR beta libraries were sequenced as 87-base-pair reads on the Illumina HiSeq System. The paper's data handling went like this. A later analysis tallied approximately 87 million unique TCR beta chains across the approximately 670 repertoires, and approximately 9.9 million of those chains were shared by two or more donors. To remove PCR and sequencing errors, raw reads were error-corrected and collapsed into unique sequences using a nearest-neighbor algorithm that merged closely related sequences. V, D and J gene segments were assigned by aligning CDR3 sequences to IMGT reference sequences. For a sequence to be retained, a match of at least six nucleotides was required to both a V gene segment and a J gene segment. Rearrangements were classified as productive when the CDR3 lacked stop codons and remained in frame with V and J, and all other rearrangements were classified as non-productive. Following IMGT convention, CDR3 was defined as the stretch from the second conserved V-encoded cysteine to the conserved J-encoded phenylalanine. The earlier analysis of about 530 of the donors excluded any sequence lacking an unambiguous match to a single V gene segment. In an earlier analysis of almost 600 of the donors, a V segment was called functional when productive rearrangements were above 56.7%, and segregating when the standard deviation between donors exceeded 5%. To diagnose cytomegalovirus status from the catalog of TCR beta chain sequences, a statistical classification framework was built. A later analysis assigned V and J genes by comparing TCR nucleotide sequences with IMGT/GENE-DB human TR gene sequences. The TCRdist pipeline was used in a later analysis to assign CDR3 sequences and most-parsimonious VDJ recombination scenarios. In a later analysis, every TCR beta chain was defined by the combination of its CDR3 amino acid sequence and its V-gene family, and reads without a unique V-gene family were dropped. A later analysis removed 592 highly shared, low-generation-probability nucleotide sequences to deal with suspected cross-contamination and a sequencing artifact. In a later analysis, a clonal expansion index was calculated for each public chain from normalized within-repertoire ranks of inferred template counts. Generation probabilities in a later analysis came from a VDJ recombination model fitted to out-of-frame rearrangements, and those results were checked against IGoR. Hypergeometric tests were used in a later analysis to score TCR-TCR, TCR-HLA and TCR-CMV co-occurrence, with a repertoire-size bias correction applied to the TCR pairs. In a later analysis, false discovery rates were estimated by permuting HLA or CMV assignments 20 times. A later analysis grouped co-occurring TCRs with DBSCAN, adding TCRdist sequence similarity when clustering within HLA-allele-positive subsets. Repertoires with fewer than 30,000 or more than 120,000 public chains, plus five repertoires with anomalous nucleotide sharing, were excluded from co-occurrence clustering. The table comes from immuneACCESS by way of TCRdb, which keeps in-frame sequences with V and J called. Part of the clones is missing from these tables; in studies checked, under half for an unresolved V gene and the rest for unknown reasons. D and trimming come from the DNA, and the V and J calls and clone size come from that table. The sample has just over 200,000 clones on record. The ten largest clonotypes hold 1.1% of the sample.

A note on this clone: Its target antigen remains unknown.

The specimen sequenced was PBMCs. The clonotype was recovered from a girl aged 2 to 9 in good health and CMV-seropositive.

The DNA is as follows: TGTGCCAGCAGTTCAACAGGGTCTGGAGGCTACACCTTC. Its product reads: CASSSTGSGGYTF. The rearranged chain carries TRBV27 and TRBJ1-2; a tentative D call is TRBD1 (6 bases match). Cut back by 4 bases and 8 bases, the V and J ends lie 14 bases apart. As encoded in the germline V gene (reference sequence), CDR1 is MNHEY while CDR2 is SMNVEV. There are 13 amino acids in the CDR3, from cysteine to phenylalanine inclusive. This entry keeps only the CDR3 DNA: 39 bases, framed from base 1.